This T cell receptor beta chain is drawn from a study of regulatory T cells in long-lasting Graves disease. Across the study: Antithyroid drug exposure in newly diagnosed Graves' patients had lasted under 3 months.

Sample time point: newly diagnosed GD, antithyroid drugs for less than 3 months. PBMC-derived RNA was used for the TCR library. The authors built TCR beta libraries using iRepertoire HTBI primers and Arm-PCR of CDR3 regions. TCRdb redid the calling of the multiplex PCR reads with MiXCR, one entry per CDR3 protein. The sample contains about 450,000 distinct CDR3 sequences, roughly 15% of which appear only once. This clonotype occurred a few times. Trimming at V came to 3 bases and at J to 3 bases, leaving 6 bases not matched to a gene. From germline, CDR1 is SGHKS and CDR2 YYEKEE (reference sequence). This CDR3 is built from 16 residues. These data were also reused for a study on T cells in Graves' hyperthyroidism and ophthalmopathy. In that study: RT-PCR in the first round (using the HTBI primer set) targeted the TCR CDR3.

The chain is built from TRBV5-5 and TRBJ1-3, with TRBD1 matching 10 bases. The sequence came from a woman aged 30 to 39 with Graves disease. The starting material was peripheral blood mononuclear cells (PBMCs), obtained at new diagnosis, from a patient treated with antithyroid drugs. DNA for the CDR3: TGTGCCAGCAGCTCTTCGACAGGGGGCTATGGAAACACCATATATTTT. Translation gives CASSSSTGGYGNTIYF.